A single sample is the source of the 27 T cell receptor beta chains below, sequenced in a study of Ad26.COV2.S vaccination and SARS-CoV-2 variants. Profiled with immunoSEQ multiplex PCR; TCRdb holds only in-frame clones, not every one. Found here are just over 350,000 clones, 92% of them singletons; the top ten hold about 3.9%. The sample was peripheral blood, taken after recovery from COVID-19. These receptors were collected from a human donor who had recovered from COVID-19.

This chain connects TRBV7-2 to TRBJ1-2, with TRBD1 identical over 8 bases. Germline trimming cut 6 bases from V and 0 bases from J; bases unmatched to any gene: 12. The CDR3 is made up of 17 amino acids. Germline CDR1 is SGHTA and CDR2 is FQGNSA. The CDR3 spells CASRHAAGGATNYGYTF. The CDR3 DNA reads as TGTGCCAGCAGACACGCGGCAGGGGGCGCAACTAACTATGGCTACACCTTC.

The chain is built from TRBV6-4 and TRBJ1-6; no definite D call. Germline V CDR1 and CDR2: MRHNA, SNTAGT. The ends were cut back, 0 bases at V and 4 bases at J, with 4 bases in the middle. CDR3 length: 14 residues. The CDR3 spells CASSDSPYNSPLHF. The CDR3 region has the DNA TGTGCCAGCAGTGACTCGCCTTATAATTCACCCCTCCACTTT.

The V gene is TRBV7-2, the J gene TRBJ1-2, with unresolved D. Trimming left V 1 base short and J 2 bases short, with 8 bases between. Germline values: CDR1 SGHTA, CDR2 FQGNSA. The CDR3 runs 14 residues. The CDR3 coding sequence is TGTGCCAGCAGCTTAGGAACAGCCAACTATGGCTACACCTTC. This sequence encodes CASSLGTANYGYTF.

This clone appeared once. This sequence joins TRBV5-1 and TRBJ2-1; 15 bases map to TRBD2. V was clipped by 4 bases and J by 5 bases; unmatched bases: 4. The CDR3 contains 16 residues. CDR1 and CDR2 from the germline V gene are SGHRS and YFSETQ. The CDR3 bases are TGCGCCAGCAGCATGGGACTAGCGGGGGGTAACAATGAGCAGTTCTTC. Protein product: CASSMGLAGGNNEQFF. The whole variable domain, remainder taken from reference TRBV5-1 and TRBJ2-1, is KAGVTQTPRYLIKTRGQQVTLSCSPISGHRSVSWYQQTPGQGLQFLFEYFSETQRNKGNFPGRFSGRQFSNSRSEMNVSTLELGDSALYLCASSMGLAGGNNEQFFGPGTRLTVL.

The chain is built from TRBV10-2 and TRBJ1-1, with D unresolved. The CDR3 is made up of 11 amino acids. Trimming took 5 bases from V and 4 from J, leaving 5 bases between them. Germline CDR1 reads WSHSY; CDR2 reads SAAADI. The DNA of the CDR3 is TGCGCCAGCAGTACACCCACTGAAGCTTTCTTT. This sequence encodes CASSTPTEAFF.

The chain recombines TRBV6-5 with TRBJ1-2, with 10 positions matching TRBD1. The CDR3 runs to 14 residues. The trim removed 6 bases at V and 7 bases at J, leaving 8 bases unmatched. Germline V CDR1 and CDR2: MNHEY, SVGAGI. Here the CDR3 DNA reads TGTGCCAGCAGGCTCGCCGGGACAGGGGCTGGCTACACCTTC. Translated, it gives CASRLAGTGAGYTF.

The rearrangement joins TRBV5-4 to TRBJ1-6, with D unclear. Deletions cut 3 bases from V and 0 bases from J, with 10 bases between. Per the germline V gene, CDR1 is SGHNT and CDR2 is YYREEE (reference sequence). This CDR3 spans 16 amino acids. This CDR3 is CASSSELRSYNSPLHF. The CDR3, as DNA: TGTGCCAGCAGCTCCGAACTGCGCTCCTATAATTCACCCCTCCACTTT.

This clone was picked up one time. The chain employs TRBV11-3 and TRBJ2-1; the D gene could be TRBD1 or TRBD2 (5 bases each). The CDR3 is 15 residues long. CDR1 is SGHNT and CDR2 is YENEEA in the germline V gene. The V gene lost 4 bases and the J gene lost 4 bases, with 14 bases spanning the gap. The CDR3 DNA reads TGTGCCAGCAGCTGGGGGAATGACGGGTACAATGAGCAGTTCTTC. It yields the protein CASSWGNDGYNEQFF.

V and J are TRBV9 and TRBJ1-2, with TRBD1 identical over 8 bases. The V and J ends lost 4 bases and 4 bases, in that order; junction bases with no gene match: 9. The CDR3 length is 15 residues. Germline V gene sequence: CDR1 SGDLS, CDR2 YYNGEE. The DNA of the CDR3 is TGTGCCAGCAGCCCTCGGACAGGGTCGGCCTATGGCTACACCTTC. This codes for CASSPRTGSAYGYTF.

The genes are TRBV18 and TRBJ1-1; D perhaps matches TRBD1 (5 bases). Germline loops: CDR1 KGHSH, CDR2 LQKENI. V lost 0 bases and J 2 bases, leaving 16 bases between the germline ends. The CDR3 contains 17 residues. CDR3 nucleotides: TGTGCCAGCTCACCACCGGGACCCATATCGCCTAACACTGAAGCTTTCTTT. Protein: CASSPPGPISPNTEAFF.

The chain carries TRBV5-6 and TRBJ1-1; the D is unclear. Germline assignment: CDR1 SGHDT and CDR2 YYEEEE. The CDR3 sequence is 15 residues long. V was pared by 0 bases and J by 1 base, with 10 bases between. Here the CDR3 DNA reads TGTGCCAGCAGCTTGGAGGGCAGACGGAACACTGAAGCTTTCTTT. Its protein is CASSLEGRRNTEAFF.

This clone appeared a single time. A read error may produce the germline difference seen at one junction end. The chain recombines TRBV7-7 with TRBJ1-3; tentatively, D is TRBD1 (5 bases). The CDR3 has 16 residues. The germline CDR1 and CDR2 sequences are SSHAT and FNYEAQ (reference sequence). CDR3 DNA sequence: TGTGCTAGCATCAGGGTGGGGTCGAGCTCTGGAAACACCATATATTTT. Translated: CASIRVGSSSGNTIYF. Full variable domain (missing parts from reference TRBV7-7 and TRBJ1-3): GAGVSQSPRYKVTKRGQDVTLRCDPISSHATLYWYQQALGQGPEFLTYFNYEAQPDKSGLPSDRFSAERPEGSISTLTIQRTEQRDSAMYRCASIRVGSSSGNTIYFGEGSWLTVV.

V usage is TRBV19 and J usage is TRBJ1-1; a possible D gene is TRBD1 (5 bases). The V end lost 3 bases, the J end lost 1 base, and 15 bases lay between the germline ends. This CDR3 has 16 residues. Germline lookup yields CDR1 LNHDA and CDR2 SQIVND (reference sequence). The CDR3 loop reads CASSIRLQGGNTEAFF. CDR3 DNA sequence: TGTGCCAGTAGTATTCGTCTCCAGGGCGGGAACACTGAAGCTTTCTTT.

The chain carries TRBV9 and TRBJ2-3; the D gene could be TRBD1 or TRBD2 (6 bases each). Trimming removed 2 bases from V and 5 bases from J, with 18 bases in between. The CDR3 sequence is 16 residues long. Germline V gene lookup returns CDR1 SGDLS and CDR2 YYNGEE. The DNA for the CDR3 is TGTGCCAGCAGCGTCGCGGAGGGGGGACTCGGAGATACGCAGTATTTT. Translated, it gives CASSVAEGGLGDTQYF.

This chain joins TRBV6-5 and TRBJ2-2; a possible D gene is TRBD2 (6 bases). The V and J ends lost 7 bases and 4 bases respectively, with 16 bases between them. Germline V gene data show CDR1 as MNHEY and CDR2 as SVGAGI. This CDR3 has 15 amino acids. The CDR3, as DNA: TGTGCCAGCATCGGCGGGAACTTGGTCACCGGGGAGCTGTTTTTT. Translated: CASIGGNLVTGELFF.

J is TRBJ1-4 and V is TRBV5-6, with D unresolved. CDR3 length: 13 amino acids. Trimming took off 0 bases at V and 7 bases at J, with 7 bases between the two ends. Germline V gene sequence: CDR1 SGHDT, CDR2 YYEEEE. The CDR3 here is CASSLGGAEKLFF. The CDR3 DNA is TGTGCCAGCAGCTTGGGGGGAGCTGAAAAACTGTTTTTT.

The CDR3 coding sequence is TGTGCCAGCAGCCCACTGGGGAGCACAGATACGCAGTATTTT. Amino acid sequence: CASSPLGSTDTQYF. This sequence joins TRBV5-8 and TRBJ2-3; no firm D call. This CDR3 comprises 14 residues. V was shortened by 4 bases and J by 0 bases, with 9 bases between the two germline ends. CDR1 SGHTS and CDR2 YDEGEE come from the germline V gene.

This chain links TRBV12-3 or TRBV12-4 with TRBJ1-6, with D hard to call. V was cut by 2 bases and J by 5 bases, with 4 bases left in between. The CDR3 length is 13 residues. CDR3 amino acids: CASSLRDNSPLHF. The CDR3, as DNA: TGTGCCAGCAGTTTACGCGATAATTCACCCCTCCACTTT.

The chain links TRBV20-1 to TRBJ1-3; D uncertain. The CDR3 sequence is 13 residues long. Trimming pared 3 bases from V and 1 base from J, leaving 7 bases between. Germline V CDR1 and CDR2: DFQATT, SNEGSKA (reference sequence). As DNA, the CDR3 is TGCAGTGCTAGTAGAGGGTCTGGAAACACCATATATTTT. Protein sequence: CSASRGSGNTIYF.

This clone was observed a single time. The chain uses TRBV18 and TRBJ1-2, with 10 bases matching TRBD1. CDR1 is KGHSH, CDR2 LQKENI, per germline. The CDR3 extends over 17 amino acids. The trim removed 2 bases at V and 8 bases at J, leaving 14 bases unmatched. CDR3 loop: CASSPSDIDRGLQGYTF. The CDR3 bases are TGTGCCAGCTCACCATCGGATATAGACAGGGGGCTACAAGGCTACACCTTC.

V and J are TRBV10-2 and TRBJ1-2, with TRBD1 matching 7 bases. The ends lost 5 bases at V and 6 bases at J; junction bases unmatched: 12. Germline values: CDR1 WSHSY, CDR2 SAAADI. The CDR3 is 15 amino acids. The CDR3 sequence: CASSIPGTVKDGYTF. The CDR3 nucleotides read TGCGCCAGCAGTATCCCCGGGACAGTTAAGGATGGCTACACCTTC.

V usage is TRBV4-1 and J usage is TRBJ2-7; 7 bases are shared with TRBD2. There are 16 residues in the CDR3. Trimming removed 0 bases from V and 1 base from J; junction bases left unmatched: 6. CDR1 is MGHRA and CDR2 is YSYEKL in the germline V gene. The CDR3 coding sequence is TGCGCCAGCAGCCAAGATCGAACTAGCGTTTCCTACGAGCAGTACTTC. It translates to CASSQDRTSVSYEQYF.

The rearrangement joins TRBV15 to TRBJ1-5, with D hard to call. The V and J ends lost 1 base and 0 bases respectively, with 13 bases between them. Germline CDR1 LNHNV, CDR2 YYDKDF (reference sequence). The CDR3 contains 17 residues. Written as DNA, the CDR3 is TGTGCCACCAGCAGAGCGGGCAGCGGGGTTAGCAATCAGCCCCAGCATTTT. This gives the protein CATSRAGSGVSNQPQHF. Full variable domain (remainder filled in from reference TRBV15 and TRBJ1-5): DAMVIQNPRYQVTQFGKPVTLSCSQTLNHNVMYWYQQKSSQAPKLLFHYYDKDFNNEADTPDNFQSRRPNTSFCFLDIRSPGLGDTAMYLCATSRAGSGVSNQPQHFGDGTRLSIL.

The chain carries TRBV5-1 and TRBJ1-2; D gene uncertain. V was shortened by 2 bases and J by 2 bases, with 13 bases between the two germline ends. The CDR3 consists of 15 residues. CDR1 SGHRS and CDR2 YFSETQ come from the germline V gene. In nucleotides, the CDR3 is TGCGCCAGCAGCTTCTTTTCGACCGAAAACTATGGCTACACCTTC. Translation: CASSFFSTENYGYTF.

Concerning this clone: The identical CDR3 is also encoded by other nucleotide sequences in the sample. The rearrangement joins TRBV11-3 to TRBJ1-1; D call uncertain. The CDR3 has 13 amino acids. V was cut by 1 base and J by 2 bases, with 5 bases left in between. Germline V gene lookup returns CDR1 SGHNT and CDR2 YENEEA. The CDR3 coding sequence is TGTGCCAGCAGCTTAGGGGAAAACACTGAAGCTTTCTTT. This translates into CASSLGENTEAFF. Full variable domain (rest looked up from reference TRBV11-3 and TRBJ1-1): EAGVVQSPRYKIIEKKQPVAFWCNPISGHNTLYWYLQNLGQGPELLIRYENEEAVDDSQLPKDRFSAERLKGVDSTLKIQPAELGDSAVYLCASSLGENTEAFFGQGTRLTVV.

The V gene is TRBV7-9, the J gene TRBJ1-1; D gene ambiguous. Trimming pared 1 base from V and 5 bases from J, leaving 14 bases between. CDR3 length equals 15 residues. Germline values: CDR1 SEHNR, CDR2 FQNEAQ (reference sequence). The CDR3 sequence: CASSLVGSGRTEAFF. In DNA form, the CDR3 reads TGTGCCAGCAGCTTAGTTGGGTCCGGGAGGACTGAAGCTTTCTTT. The whole variable domain, filled in from reference TRBV7-9 and TRBJ1-1, reads DTGVSQNPRHKITKRGQNVTFRCDPISEHNRLYWYRQTLGQGPEFLTYFQNEAQLEKSRLLSDRFSAERPKGSFSTLEIQRTEQGDSAMYLCASSLVGSGRTEAFFGQGTRLTVV.

The chain links TRBV5-4 to TRBJ2-7; TRBD1 matches 7 bases. Germline loops: CDR1 SGHNT, CDR2 YYREEE (reference sequence). This CDR3 comprises 17 residues. With V trimmed by 1 base and J by 1 base, 11 bases remained unmatched. The CDR3 coding sequence is TGTGCCAGCAGCTTGACATATGGGACAGAGGTATCCTACGAGCAGTACTTC. Its protein is CASSLTYGTEVSYEQYF.